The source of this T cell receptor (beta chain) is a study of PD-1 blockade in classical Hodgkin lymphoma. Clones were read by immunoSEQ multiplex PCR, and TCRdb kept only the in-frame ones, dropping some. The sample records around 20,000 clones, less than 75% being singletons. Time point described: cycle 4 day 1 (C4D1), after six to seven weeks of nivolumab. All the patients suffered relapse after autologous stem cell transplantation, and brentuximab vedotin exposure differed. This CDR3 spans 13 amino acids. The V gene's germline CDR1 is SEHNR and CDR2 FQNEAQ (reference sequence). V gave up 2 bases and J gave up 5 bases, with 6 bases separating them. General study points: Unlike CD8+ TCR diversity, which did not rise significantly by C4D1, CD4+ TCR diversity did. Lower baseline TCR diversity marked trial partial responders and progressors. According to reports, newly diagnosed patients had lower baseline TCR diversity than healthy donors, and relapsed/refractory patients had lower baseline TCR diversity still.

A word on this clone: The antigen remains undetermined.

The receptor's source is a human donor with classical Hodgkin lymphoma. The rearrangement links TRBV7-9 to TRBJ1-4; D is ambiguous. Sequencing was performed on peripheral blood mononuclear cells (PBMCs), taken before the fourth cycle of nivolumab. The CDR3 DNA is TGTGCCAGCAGCTTAATCGGAAATGAAAAACTGTTTTTT. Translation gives CASSLIGNEKLFF.